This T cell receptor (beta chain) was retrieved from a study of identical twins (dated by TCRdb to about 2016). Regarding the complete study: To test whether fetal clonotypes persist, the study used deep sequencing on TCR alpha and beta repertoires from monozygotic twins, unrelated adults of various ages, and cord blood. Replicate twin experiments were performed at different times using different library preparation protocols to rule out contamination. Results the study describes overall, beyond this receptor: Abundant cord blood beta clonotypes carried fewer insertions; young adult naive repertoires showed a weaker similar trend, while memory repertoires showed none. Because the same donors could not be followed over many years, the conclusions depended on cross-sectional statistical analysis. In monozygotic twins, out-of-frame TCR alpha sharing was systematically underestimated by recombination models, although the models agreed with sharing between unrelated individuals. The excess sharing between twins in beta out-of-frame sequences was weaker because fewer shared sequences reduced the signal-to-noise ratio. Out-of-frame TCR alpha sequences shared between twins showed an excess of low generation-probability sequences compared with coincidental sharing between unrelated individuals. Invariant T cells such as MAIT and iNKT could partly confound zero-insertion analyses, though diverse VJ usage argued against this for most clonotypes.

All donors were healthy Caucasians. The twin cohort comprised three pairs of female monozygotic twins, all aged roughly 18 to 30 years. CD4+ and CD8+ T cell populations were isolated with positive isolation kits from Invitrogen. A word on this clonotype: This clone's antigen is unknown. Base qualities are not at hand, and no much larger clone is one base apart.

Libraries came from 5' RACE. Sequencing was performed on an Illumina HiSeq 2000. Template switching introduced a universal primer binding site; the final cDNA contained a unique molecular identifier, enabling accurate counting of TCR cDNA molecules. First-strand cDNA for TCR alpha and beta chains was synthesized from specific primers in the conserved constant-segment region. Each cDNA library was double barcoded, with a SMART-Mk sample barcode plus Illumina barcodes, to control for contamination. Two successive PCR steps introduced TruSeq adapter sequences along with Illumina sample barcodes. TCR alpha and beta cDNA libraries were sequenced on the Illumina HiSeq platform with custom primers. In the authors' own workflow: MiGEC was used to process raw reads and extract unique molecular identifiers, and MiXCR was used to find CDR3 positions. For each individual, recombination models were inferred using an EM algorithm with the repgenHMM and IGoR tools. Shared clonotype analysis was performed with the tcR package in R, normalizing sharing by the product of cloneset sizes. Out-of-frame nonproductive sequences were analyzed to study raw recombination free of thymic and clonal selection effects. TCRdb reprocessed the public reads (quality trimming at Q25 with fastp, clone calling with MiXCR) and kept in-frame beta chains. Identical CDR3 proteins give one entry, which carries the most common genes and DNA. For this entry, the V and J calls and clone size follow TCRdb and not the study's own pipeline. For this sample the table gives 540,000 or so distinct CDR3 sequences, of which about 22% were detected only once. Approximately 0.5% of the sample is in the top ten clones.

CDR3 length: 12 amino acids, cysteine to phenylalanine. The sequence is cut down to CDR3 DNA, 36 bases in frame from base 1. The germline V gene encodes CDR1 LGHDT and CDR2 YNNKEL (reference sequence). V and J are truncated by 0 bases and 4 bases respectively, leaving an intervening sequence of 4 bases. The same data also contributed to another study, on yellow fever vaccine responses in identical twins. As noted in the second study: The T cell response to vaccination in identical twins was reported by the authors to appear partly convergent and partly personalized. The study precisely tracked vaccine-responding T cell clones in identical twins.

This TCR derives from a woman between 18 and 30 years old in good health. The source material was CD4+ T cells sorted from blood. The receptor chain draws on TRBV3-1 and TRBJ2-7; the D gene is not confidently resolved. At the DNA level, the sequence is TGTGCCAGCAGCCAAGAGGCTTACGAGCAGTACTTC. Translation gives CASSQEAYEQYF.